The 21 T cell receptor beta chains listed next were all sequenced from one sample in a study of shared T cell receptors in the human thymus. The protocol was immunoSEQ multiplex PCR, while the TCRdb copy is restricted to in-frame clones and leaves out a portion. Seen here are some 640,000 clones, approximately 89% observed once, and the top ten hold roughly 0.0087%. This same sample was also taken into another study, of human thymus T cells.

Sequencing was done on a sample of thymocytes. All receptors come from a boy less than two years old with a congenital heart defect.

In its sample, this clone was seen a few times. The chain is built from TRBV5-1 and TRBJ2-1; no reliable D call. This CDR3 contains 16 residues. From germline, CDR1 is SGHRS and CDR2 YFSETQ. The germline V and J ends were trimmed by 1 base and 5 bases, with 16 bases remaining between them. The CDR3 DNA reads TGCGCCAGCAGCTTGCGTGGAGAGCTGATCAACAATGAGCAGTTCTTC. Translating it yields CASSLRGELINNEQFF. The variable domain in full, completed from reference TRBV5-1 and TRBJ2-1, reads KAGVTQTPRYLIKTRGQQVTLSCSPISGHRSVSWYQQTPGQGLQFLFEYFSETQRNKGNFPGRFSGRQFSNSRSEMNVSTLELGDSALYLCASSLRGELINNEQFFGPGTRLTVL.

This chain links TRBV4-1 with TRBJ2-3, with 8 nucleotides matching TRBD2. The CDR3 runs to 16 residues. V was pared by 3 bases and J by 4 bases, with 9 bases of the junction left unmatched. Germline lookup yields CDR1 MGHRA and CDR2 YSYEKL. The CDR3 region is CASSHPGLVAPDTQYF. The CDR3 nucleotides are TGCGCCAGCAGCCACCCGGGACTAGTGGCCCCAGATACGCAGTATTTT.

The chain uses TRBV18 and TRBJ1-2, with D possibly being TRBD1 (5 bases). The CDR3 is made up of 14 amino acids. Trimming shortened V by 3 bases and J by 3 bases, and 11 bases separated the two germline ends. The germline V gene encodes CDR1 KGHSH and CDR2 LQKENI. The CDR3 DNA follows: TGTGCCAGCTCACCGGGCAGGGTTTACTATGGCTACACCTTC. Amino acids: CASSPGRVYYGYTF.

The table lists this clone with a count of one. The chain uses TRBV5-1 and TRBJ2-1; possible D gene TRBD1, 6 bases. Per the germline V gene, CDR1 is SGHRS and CDR2 is YFSETQ. V lost 3 bases and J 2 bases, leaving 15 bases between the germline ends. CDR3 length: 16 residues. The CDR3 coding sequence is TGCGCCAGCAGCTCACCACAGGGTGGCGCCTACAATGAGCAGTTCTTC. Residues: CASSSPQGGAYNEQFF.

V and J are TRBV2 and TRBJ2-7; 8 nucleotides align to TRBD1. Germline CDR1 reads SNHLY; CDR2 reads FYNNEI. Trimming at V came to 6 bases and at J to 3 bases, leaving 10 bases not matched to a gene. The length of the CDR3 is 15 residues. The CDR3 region is CASRRTGKMCYEQYF. CDR3 sequence (DNA): TGTGCCAGCAGGAGGACAGGGAAGATGTGCTACGAGCAGTACTTC.

This chain connects TRBV19 to TRBJ2-7, with 12 bases identical to TRBD2. This CDR3 comprises 16 residues. After removal of 4 bases from V and 3 bases from J, the junction contained 7 bases not matched to a gene. Germline loops: CDR1 LNHDA, CDR2 SQIVND (reference sequence). The CDR3 DNA reads as TGTGCCAGTAGTACGGCTAGCGGGGGGGAAGTCTACGAGCAGTACTTC. Translation: CASSTASGGEVYEQYF.

CDR3 DNA sequence: TGTGCCAGCAGCCAAGACTACCAGCCTTCCGAGGGGGCAACTAATGAAAAACTGTTTTTT. Translated, it gives CASSQDYQPSEGATNEKLFF. The chain combines TRBV4-2 with TRBJ1-4; TRBD1 is a possible D gene (6 bases). V was clipped by 0 bases and J by 0 bases, with 20 bases between them. The CDR3 totals 20 residues. CDR1 LGHNA and CDR2 YNFKEQ come from the germline V gene.

The rearrangement links TRBV7-2 to TRBJ2-5; 9 bases line up with TRBD1. This CDR3 region has 16 residues. Germline-derived CDR1 and CDR2 are SGHTA and FQGNSA. V lost 5 bases to trimming and J lost 3 bases; unmatched junction nucleotides: 10. CDR3 residues: CASSAKPGQGEETQYF. Written as DNA, the CDR3 is TGTGCCAGCAGCGCCAAGCCGGGACAGGGCGAAGAGACCCAGTACTTC.

The J gene is TRBJ2-1, the V gene TRBV29-1; D call uncertain. Trimming took off 4 bases at V and 6 bases at J, with 7 bases between the two ends. The CDR3 length is 11 residues. Germline values: CDR1 SQVTM, CDR2 ANQGSEA. The DNA for the CDR3 is TGCAGCGTTGTTAGATTCAATGAGCAGTTCTTC. As protein: CSVVRFNEQFF.

The chain is built from TRBV28 and TRBJ2-7; D is perhaps TRBD1 (6 bases). The CDR3 has 14 amino acids. Trimming shortened V by 5 bases and J by 3 bases, and 14 bases separated the two germline ends. The V gene's germline CDR1 is MDHEN and CDR2 SYDVKM. The CDR3 region is CASSPPGAYYEQYF. The CDR3 coding sequence is TGTGCCAGCAGTCCACCAGGGGCATACTACGAGCAGTACTTC.

This clone has only one observation. The gene calls are TRBV5-6 and TRBJ2-2, with D maybe TRBD2 (5 bases). Trimming shortened V by 4 bases and J by 5 bases, and 15 bases separated the two germline ends. The CDR3 consists of 15 residues. CDR1 is SGHDT, CDR2 YYEEEE, per germline. This CDR3 is CASSSAEVGTGELFF. The DNA for the CDR3 is TGTGCCAGCAGCAGCGCGGAGGTTGGGACCGGGGAGCTGTTTTTT.

This rearrangement joins TRBV29-1 to TRBJ2-3; D perhaps matches TRBD2 (5 bases). V shed 7 bases and J shed 6 bases, with 23 bases lying between them. This CDR3 comprises 15 residues. Germline CDR1 SQVTM, CDR2 ANQGSEA. This CDR3 reads CSAPGLARSRDTQYF. The CDR3 DNA is TGCAGCGCCCCTGGGCTAGCCAGGTCACGGGATACGCAGTATTTT.

This clone was seen more than once but under ten times. CDR3: CASSLEGIRGHQPQHF. Written as DNA, the CDR3 is TGTGCCAGCAGCTTAGAAGGGATCAGGGGGCACCAGCCCCAGCATTTT. The rearrangement joins TRBV7-2 to TRBJ1-5, with 8 bases matching TRBD1. CDR1 is SGHTA and CDR2 is FQGNSA in the germline V gene. V lost 1 base, J lost 7 bases, and 9 bases stayed unmatched. The CDR3 consists of 16 residues.

V gene TRBV14 combines with J gene TRBJ2-1; TRBD1 matches 7 bases. CDR3 length: 21 amino acids. Germline assignment: CDR1 SGHDN and CDR2 FVKESK. J gave up 5 bases and V 0 bases, and 22 bases lay outside the gene matches. CDR3 loop: CASSQDLGTAHRRFPNNEQFF. In DNA form, the CDR3 reads TGTGCCAGCAGCCAAGATCTGGGGACAGCCCACCGTCGGTTCCCTAACAATGAGCAGTTCTTC. Based on the CDR3 plus reference TRBV14 and TRBJ2-1, the full variable domain is EAGVTQFPSHSVIEKGQTVTLRCDPISGHDNLYWYRRVMGKEIKFLLHFVKESKQDESGMPNNRFLAERTGGTYSTLKVQPAELEDSGVYFCASSQDLGTAHRRFPNNEQFFGPGTRLTVL.

The genes are TRBV5-1 and TRBJ1-1; D is undetermined. The CDR3 sequence is 13 residues long. CDR1 is SGHRS, CDR2 YFSETQ, per germline. V lost 1 base, J lost 3 bases, and 7 bases lay in between. The CDR3 is CASSLQDYTEAFF. The CDR3 DNA sequence: TGCGCCAGCAGCTTGCAGGACTACACTGAAGCTTTCTTT.

The chain couples TRBV7-8 to TRBJ2-7; D is unresolved. The CDR3 is made up of 16 amino acids. In germline, CDR1 is SGHVS, CDR2 FQNEAQ. V shed 5 bases and J shed 3 bases, with 20 bases lying between them. CDR3 region: CASSPYLVERHYEQYF. The CDR3 DNA reads TGTGCCAGCAGCCCCTACCTAGTGGAACGGCACTACGAGCAGTACTTC. The whole variable domain, filled in from reference TRBV7-8 and TRBJ2-7, reads GAGVSQSPRYKVAKRGQDVALRCDPISGHVSLFWYQQALGQGPEFLTYFQNEAQLDKSGLPSDRFFAERPEGSVSTLKIQRTQQEDSAVYLCASSPYLVERHYEQYFGPGTRLTVT.

DNA of the CDR3: TGCGCCAGCAGCGCAGCTTGGGACAGGGGATTGAGCGCGGCCTACGAGCAGTACTTC. As protein: CASSAAWDRGLSAAYEQYF. The chain carries TRBV4-1 and TRBJ2-7; 10 positions match TRBD1. The trim removed 5 bases at V and 2 bases at J, leaving 18 bases unmatched. This CDR3 is 19 amino acids long. CDR1 is MGHRA and CDR2 is YSYEKL in the germline V gene.

The table lists this clone with a few counts. The gene calls are TRBV28 and TRBJ2-7; 8 bases align to TRBD2. CDR3 length equals 17 residues. J was trimmed by 0 bases and V by 2 bases; bases with no gene match: 9. Germline values: CDR1 MDHEN, CDR2 SYDVKM. In DNA form, the CDR3 reads TGTGCCAGCAGTTTAGTAGTACAGCGGGAGTACTCCTACGAGCAGTACTTC. Translating it yields CASSLVVQREYSYEQYF.

The V and J genes are TRBV27 and TRBJ1-6; a possible D gene is TRBD1 (5 bases). V lost 2 bases and J 12 bases, leaving 11 bases between the germline ends. CDR3 size: 13 residues. CDR1 MNHEY and CDR2 SMNVEV come from the germline V gene (reference sequence). The CDR3 DNA is TGTGCCAGCAGTTTAGGGAGGGGAGGACCCCTCCACTTT. Translated: CASSLGRGGPLHF.

This chain links TRBV2 with TRBJ2-5; 7 bases are a match to TRBD2. This CDR3 is 17 amino acids long. V was pared by 3 bases and J by 4 bases, with 14 bases of the junction left unmatched. Germline lookup yields CDR1 SNHLY and CDR2 FYNNEI. CDR3 nucleotides: TGTGCCAGCAGTGACGGCGGGGACCTCAGGGAGGGAGAGACCCAGTACTTC. Its protein product is CASSDGGDLREGETQYF. Variable domain in full (rest from reference TRBV2 and TRBJ2-5): EPEVTQTPSHQVTQMGQEVILRCVPISNHLYFYWYRQILGQKVEFLVSFYNNEISEKSEIFDDQFSVERPDGSNFTLKIRSTKLEDSAMYFCASSDGGDLREGETQYFGPGTRLLVL.

This clone was observed a handful of times. The J gene is TRBJ1-3, the V gene TRBV7-9; D is undetermined. This CDR3 is 16 amino acids long. Deletions cut 5 bases from V and 3 bases from J, with 17 bases between. Per the germline V gene, CDR1 is SEHNR and CDR2 is FQNEAQ (reference sequence). The CDR3 reads CASSARWALHGNTIYF. CDR3 DNA sequence: TGTGCCAGCAGCGCACGGTGGGCTCTTCATGGAAACACCATATATTTT.